The 18 T cell receptor beta chains presented below share a single source sample, sequenced in a study of radiotherapy plus CTLA-4 blockade in lung cancer. Clones were read by immunoSEQ multiplex PCR, and TCRdb kept only the in-frame ones, dropping some. The table shows about 50,000 clones, with 85% occurring only once. The source was peripheral blood, collected from a patient treated with radiotherapy plus ipilimumab. The receptors come from a human donor with non-small cell lung cancer whose response to radiotherapy plus ipilimumab could not be evaluated.

This sequence joins TRBV30 and TRBJ2-1; 14 nucleotides line up with TRBD2. The germline CDR1 and CDR2 sequences are GTSNPN and SVGIG (reference sequence). The J segment lost 0 bases and the V segment lost 5 bases, leaving 3 bases of the junction unmatched. There are 16 residues in the CDR3. CDR3 residues: CAWRLAGGFSYNEQFF. CDR3 DNA sequence: TGTGCCTGGCGACTAGCGGGAGGGTTCTCCTACAATGAGCAGTTCTTC.

The chain joins TRBV18 to TRBJ2-1; 8 nucleotides match TRBD1. Germline V gives CDR1 KGHSH, CDR2 LQKENI. With 5 bases clipped from V and 8 bases from J, the junction kept 14 bases outside the gene matches. The CDR3 sequence is 16 residues long. The CDR3: CASSKTLGTGWDEQFF. DNA of the CDR3: TGTGCCAGCTCAAAAACGTTAGGGACAGGATGGGATGAGCAGTTCTTC.

V usage is TRBV2 and J usage is TRBJ1-2; TRBD1 matches at 7 bases. Germline V gene sequence: CDR1 SNHLY, CDR2 FYNNEI. The CDR3 covers 18 residues. The junction had 20 bases not matched to a gene; V was cut back by 7 bases and J by 3 bases. CDR3 sequence: CASKSLGTASLGDYGYTF. In DNA, the CDR3 is TGTGCCAGCAAGAGCCTCGGGACAGCAAGTCTAGGGGACTATGGCTACACCTTC.

This clone was detected only a few times. The chain carries TRBV6-5 and TRBJ2-7; a possible D gene is TRBD2 (5 bases). Trimming pared 0 bases from V and 0 bases from J, leaving 12 bases between. The length of the CDR3 is 16 residues. Germline assignment: CDR1 MNHEY and CDR2 SVGAGI. In DNA, the CDR3 is TGTGCCAGCAGTTACTCCAGGAGGTTCCCCTCCTACGAGCAGTACTTC. It translates to CASSYSRRFPSYEQYF.

The rearrangement joins TRBV9 to TRBJ2-2; TRBD1 agrees at 7 bases. Germline V gene data show CDR1 as SGDLS and CDR2 as YYNGEE. Trimming removed 4 bases from V and 0 bases from J; junction bases left unmatched: 3. This CDR3 has 15 residues. The DNA of the CDR3 is TGTGCCAGCAGCTTACAGGGGACGAACACCGGGGAGCTGTTTTTT. This sequence encodes CASSLQGTNTGELFF.

The chain joins TRBV7-2 to TRBJ2-7; D is possibly TRBD2 (6 bases). The V gene's germline CDR1 is SGHTA and CDR2 FQGNSA. The CDR3 runs 16 residues. V dropped 2 bases and J dropped 1 base, with 15 bases sitting between them. As DNA, the CDR3 is TGTGCCAGCAGCTTAATCCCGGGACTGGGATCCTACGAGCAGTACTTC. Translated: CASSLIPGLGSYEQYF.

V usage is TRBV18 and J usage is TRBJ1-1, with 9 bases matching TRBD1. The ends lost 5 bases at V and 5 bases at J; junction bases unmatched: 6. Germline V gene data show CDR1 as KGHSH and CDR2 as LQKENI. The CDR3 consists of 14 residues. The CDR3 nucleotides read TGTGCCAGCTCAGACAGGGGGTATGGGACTGAAGCTTTCTTT. This codes for CASSDRGYGTEAFF.

This clone came up once. The genes are TRBV4-2 and TRBJ2-3; 7 nucleotides match TRBD1. The length of the CDR3 is 14 residues. Looked up from germline, CDR1 is LGHNA and CDR2 is YNFKEQ. The trim removed 4 bases at V and 3 bases at J, leaving 4 bases unmatched. This CDR3 reads CASSLGQTTDTQYF. CDR3 sequence (DNA): TGTGCCAGCAGCCTGGGACAGACTACAGATACGCAGTATTTT.

The gene calls are TRBV6-5 and TRBJ1-1, with a tentative D call TRBD1 (5 bases). The V gene lost 2 bases and the J gene lost 1 base, with 11 bases spanning the gap. The CDR3 extends over 15 amino acids. Germline V gene data show CDR1 as MNHEY and CDR2 as SVGAGI. Here the CDR3 DNA reads TGTGCCAGCAGTTACGGATGGGGGGGGAACACTGAAGCTTTCTTT. Its protein product is CASSYGWGGNTEAFF.

The chain combines TRBV6-1 with TRBJ2-2, with 7 bases lining up with TRBD2. The CDR3 spans 15 residues. Trimming took 5 bases from V and 4 from J; bases not matched to a gene: 7. Looked up from germline, CDR1 is MNHNS and CDR2 is SASEGT. The chain's CDR3 is CASSRLAPGTGELFF. In DNA, the CDR3 is TGTGCCAGCAGTCGACTAGCACCAGGCACCGGGGAGCTGTTTTTT.

CDR3 sequence reads: CASKIRSGDGYTF. CDR3 nucleotides: TGTGCCAGCAAAATTCGGAGCGGGGATGGCTACACCTTC. The gene calls are TRBV6-6 and TRBJ1-2; D is ambiguous. The CDR3 is 13 residues long. V lost 7 bases, J lost 6 bases, and 15 bases lay in between. The germline CDR1 and CDR2 sequences are MNHNY and SVGAGI (reference sequence).

V usage is TRBV7-2 and J usage is TRBJ1-5; the D gene is possibly TRBD1 (5 bases). CDR1 is SGHTA and CDR2 is FQGNSA in the germline V gene. Trimming removed 5 bases from V and 5 bases from J, with 10 bases in between. This CDR3 spans 13 amino acids. Written as DNA, the CDR3 is TGTGCCAGCAGCCTTGACAGCCATCAGCCCCAGCATTTT. Its translation: CASSLDSHQPQHF.

The V call is TRBV19, the J call TRBJ2-7; D may be TRBD1 (7 bases). Germline V CDR1 and CDR2: LNHDA, SQIVND (reference sequence). Deletions cut 7 bases from V and 3 bases from J, with 19 bases between. This CDR3 spans 15 amino acids. The CDR3 protein is CASTTRGRGVYEQYF. The CDR3 nucleotides read TGTGCCAGTACCACGAGGGGCAGGGGGGTCTACGAGCAGTACTTC.

This rearrangement joins TRBV19 to TRBJ1-1; D call uncertain. The CDR3 consists of 13 residues. Germline V CDR1 and CDR2: LNHDA, SQIVND (reference sequence). Trimming stripped 7 bases from V and 1 base from J, with 10 bases between. The CDR3 nucleotides are TGTGCCAGTAATACGGGAAAGAACACTGAAGCTTTCTTT. This encodes CASNTGKNTEAFF.

V usage is TRBV7-9 and J usage is TRBJ2-7, with no clear D. Germline V gives CDR1 SEHNR, CDR2 FQNEAQ (reference sequence). V dropped 5 bases and J dropped 3 bases, with 8 bases sitting between them. The CDR3 is 12 amino acids. The CDR3 spells CASSRDLYEQYF. CDR3 DNA: TGTGCCAGCAGCCGCGATCTCTACGAGCAGTACTTC.

Comment on this clone: No DNA is shown, since the ends of the CDR3 on it are uncertain; the CDR3 is the one TCRdb lists. This CDR3 reads CASSLQRVGEGAF. V usage is TRBV5-4 and J usage is TRBJ2-4; the D call in the table, TRBD2, was not verified against the DNA. Germline V gene data show CDR1 as SGHNT and CDR2 as YYREEE (reference sequence). The CDR3 numbers 13 amino acids, ends counted.

The chain has TRBV28 and TRBJ1-1, with 8 nucleotides matching TRBD1. The germline gives CDR1 MDHEN, CDR2 SYDVKM. The trim removed 3 bases at V and 4 bases at J, leaving 4 bases unmatched. The CDR3 contains 14 residues. CDR3 DNA: TGTGCCAGCAGTTTCGGCAGGGGGCGCACTGAAGCTTTCTTT. As protein: CASSFGRGRTEAFF.

The chain uses TRBV4-1 and TRBJ2-7, with 9 bases fitting TRBD2. With V trimmed by 4 bases and J by 5 bases, 12 bases remained unmatched. This CDR3 has 16 residues. Germline CDR1 reads MGHRA; CDR2 reads YSYEKL. The DNA for the CDR3 is TGCGCCAGCAGCCCCTTGGGTAGCGGGAGTGGGAACGAGCAGTACTTC. This sequence encodes CASSPLGSGSGNEQYF.